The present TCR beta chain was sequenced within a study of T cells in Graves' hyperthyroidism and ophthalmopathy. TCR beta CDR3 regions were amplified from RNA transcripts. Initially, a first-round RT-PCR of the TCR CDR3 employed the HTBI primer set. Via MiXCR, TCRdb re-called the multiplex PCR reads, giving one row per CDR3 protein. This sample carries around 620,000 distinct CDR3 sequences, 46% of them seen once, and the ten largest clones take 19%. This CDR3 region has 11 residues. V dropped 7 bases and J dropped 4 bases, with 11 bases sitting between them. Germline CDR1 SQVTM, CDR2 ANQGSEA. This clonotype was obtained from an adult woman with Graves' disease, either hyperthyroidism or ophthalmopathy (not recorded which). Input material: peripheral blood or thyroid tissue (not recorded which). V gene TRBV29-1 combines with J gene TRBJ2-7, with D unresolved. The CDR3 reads CSARTVYEQYF. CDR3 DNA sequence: TGCAGCGCGCGAACAGTGTACGAGCAGTACTTC.